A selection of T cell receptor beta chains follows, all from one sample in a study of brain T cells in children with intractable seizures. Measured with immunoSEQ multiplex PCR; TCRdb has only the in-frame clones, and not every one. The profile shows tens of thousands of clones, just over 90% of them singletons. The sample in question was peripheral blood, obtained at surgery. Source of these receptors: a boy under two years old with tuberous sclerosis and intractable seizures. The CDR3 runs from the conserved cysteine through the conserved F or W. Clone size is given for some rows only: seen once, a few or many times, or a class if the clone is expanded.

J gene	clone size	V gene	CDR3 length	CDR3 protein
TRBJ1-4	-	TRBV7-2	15	CASSLGGQFNEKLFF
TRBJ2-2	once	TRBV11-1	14	CASSSGTPTGELFF
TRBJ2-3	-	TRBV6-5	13	CASSYKLLDTQYF
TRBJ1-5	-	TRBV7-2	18	CASGTGGVFYYSNQPQHF
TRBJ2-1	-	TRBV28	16	CASSYEGLAGGNEQFF
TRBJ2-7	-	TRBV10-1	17	CASSESTLYSGPYEQYF
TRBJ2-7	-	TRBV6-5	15	CASSYSASGSYEQYF
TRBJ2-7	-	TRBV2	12	CASGGLTYEQYF
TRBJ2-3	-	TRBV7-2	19	CASSLSSPASGGEADTQYF
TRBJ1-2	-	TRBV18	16	CASSPLAGTLNYGYTF
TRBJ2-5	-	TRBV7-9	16	CASSPPRVLSQETQYF
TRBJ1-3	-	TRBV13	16	CASSLGDRLSGNTIYF
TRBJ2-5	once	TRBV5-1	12	CASIGQGETQYF
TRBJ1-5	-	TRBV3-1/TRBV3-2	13	CASSQGSNQPQHF
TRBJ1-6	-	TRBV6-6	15	CASSYSGQDNSPLHF
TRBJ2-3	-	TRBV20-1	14	CSASRGPRTDTQYF
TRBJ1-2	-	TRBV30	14	CAWSGTGVGYGYTF
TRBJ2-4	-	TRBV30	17	CAWELAGASLGGNIQYF
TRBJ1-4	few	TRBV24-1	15	CATSDLGQANEKLFF
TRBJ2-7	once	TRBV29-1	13	CSAEKGAGYEQYF
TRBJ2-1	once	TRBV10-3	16	CAISESYSGGVHEQFF
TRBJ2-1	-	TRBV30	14	CAWSPGQGGMKQFF
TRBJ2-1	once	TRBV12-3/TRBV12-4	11	CASSLFAEQFF
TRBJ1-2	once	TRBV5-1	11	CASSLGFGYTF
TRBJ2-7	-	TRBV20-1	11	CSASSGGEQYF
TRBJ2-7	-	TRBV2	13	CASRPTGNYEQYF
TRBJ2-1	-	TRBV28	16	CASRHTGTGNDNEQFF
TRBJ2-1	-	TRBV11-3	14	CASSLGSGGNEQFF
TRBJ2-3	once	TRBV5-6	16	CASSLGTQFLTDTQYF
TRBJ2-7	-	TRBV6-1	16	CASSGQAGGFSYEQYF
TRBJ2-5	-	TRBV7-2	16	CASSLEGTSGVETQYF
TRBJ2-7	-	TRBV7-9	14	CASSSWTSGYEQYF
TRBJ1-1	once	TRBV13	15	CASSSPEGGRTEAFF
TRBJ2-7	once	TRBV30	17	CACWISGRMFGIYEQYF
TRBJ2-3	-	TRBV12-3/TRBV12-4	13	CASSSGFSDTQYF
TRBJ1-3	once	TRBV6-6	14	CASRLGFSGNTIYF
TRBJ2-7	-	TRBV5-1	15	CASSFLAGFSYEQYF
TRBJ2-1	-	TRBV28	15	CASSPSGSAYNEQFF
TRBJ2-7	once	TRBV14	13	CASRQQGSYEQYF
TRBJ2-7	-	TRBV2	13	CASSDGLGYEQYF